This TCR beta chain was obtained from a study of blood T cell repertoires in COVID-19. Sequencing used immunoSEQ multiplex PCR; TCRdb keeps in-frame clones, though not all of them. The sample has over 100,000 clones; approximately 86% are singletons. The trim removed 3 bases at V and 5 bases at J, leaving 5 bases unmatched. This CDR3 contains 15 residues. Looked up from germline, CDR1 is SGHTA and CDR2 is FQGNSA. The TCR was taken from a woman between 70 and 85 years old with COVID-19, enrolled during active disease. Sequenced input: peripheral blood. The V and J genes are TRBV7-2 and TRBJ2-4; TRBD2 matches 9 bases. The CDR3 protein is CASSLRRGGQNIQYF. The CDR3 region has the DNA TGTGCCAGCAGCTTGCGGCGGGGGGGTCAAAACATTCAGTACTTC.